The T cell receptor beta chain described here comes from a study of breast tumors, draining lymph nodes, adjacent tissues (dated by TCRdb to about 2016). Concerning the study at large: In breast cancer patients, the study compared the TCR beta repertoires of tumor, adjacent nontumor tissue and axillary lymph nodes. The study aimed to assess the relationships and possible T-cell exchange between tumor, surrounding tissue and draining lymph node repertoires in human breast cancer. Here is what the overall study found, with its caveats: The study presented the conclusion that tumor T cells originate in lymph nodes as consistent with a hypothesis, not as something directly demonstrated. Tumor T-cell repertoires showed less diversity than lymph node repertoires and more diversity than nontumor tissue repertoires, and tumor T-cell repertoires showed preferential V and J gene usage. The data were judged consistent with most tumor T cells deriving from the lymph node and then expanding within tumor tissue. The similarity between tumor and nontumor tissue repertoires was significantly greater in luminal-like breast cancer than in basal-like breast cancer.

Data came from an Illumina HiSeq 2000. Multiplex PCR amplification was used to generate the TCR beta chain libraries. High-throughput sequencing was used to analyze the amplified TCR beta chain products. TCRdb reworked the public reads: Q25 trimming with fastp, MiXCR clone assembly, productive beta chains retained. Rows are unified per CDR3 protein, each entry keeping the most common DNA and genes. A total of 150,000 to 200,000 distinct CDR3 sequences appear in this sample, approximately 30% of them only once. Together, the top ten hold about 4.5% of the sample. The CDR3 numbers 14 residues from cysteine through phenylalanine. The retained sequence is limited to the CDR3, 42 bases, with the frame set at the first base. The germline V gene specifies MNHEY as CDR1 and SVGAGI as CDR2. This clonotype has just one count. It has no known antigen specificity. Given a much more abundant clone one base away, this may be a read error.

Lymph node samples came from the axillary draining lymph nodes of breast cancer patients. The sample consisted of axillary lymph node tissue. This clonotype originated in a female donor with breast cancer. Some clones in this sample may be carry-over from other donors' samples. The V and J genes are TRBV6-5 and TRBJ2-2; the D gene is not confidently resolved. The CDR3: CVSRINANTGELFF. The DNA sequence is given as TGTGTCAGCAGAATCAACGCGAACACCGGGGAGCTGTTTTTT.